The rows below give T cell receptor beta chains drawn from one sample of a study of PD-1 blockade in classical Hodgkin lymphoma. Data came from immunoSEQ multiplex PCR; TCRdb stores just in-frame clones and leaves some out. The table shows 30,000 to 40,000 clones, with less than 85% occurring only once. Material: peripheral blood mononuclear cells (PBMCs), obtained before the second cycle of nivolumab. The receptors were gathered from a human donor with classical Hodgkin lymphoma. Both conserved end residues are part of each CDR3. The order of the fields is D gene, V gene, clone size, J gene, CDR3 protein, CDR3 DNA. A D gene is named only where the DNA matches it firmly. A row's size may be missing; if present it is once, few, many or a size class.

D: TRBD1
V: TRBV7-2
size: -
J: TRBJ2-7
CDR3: CASSPGQGFSYEQYF
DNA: TGTGCCAGCAGCCCCGGACAGGGGTTTTCCTACGAGCAGTACTTC

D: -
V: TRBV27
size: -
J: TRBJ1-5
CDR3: CASSPLQGLQPQHF
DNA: TGTGCCAGCAGTCCTCTTCAGGGCCTTCAGCCCCAGCATTTT

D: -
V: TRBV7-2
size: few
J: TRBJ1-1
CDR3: CASSLGIGKAFF
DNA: TGTGCCAGCAGCTTAGGAATTGGAAAAGCTTTCTTT

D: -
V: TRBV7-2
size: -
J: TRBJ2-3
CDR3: CASSLDGAGANTDTQYF
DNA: TGTGCCAGCAGCTTAGATGGTGCGGGGGCCAACACAGATACGCAGTATTTT

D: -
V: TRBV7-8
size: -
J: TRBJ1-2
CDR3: CASQGAGPSYGYTF
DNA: TGTGCCAGCCAGGGCGCGGGCCCCTCCTATGGCTACACCTTC

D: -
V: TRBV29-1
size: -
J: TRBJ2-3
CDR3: CSVDMDSDTQYF
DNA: TGCAGCGTTGATATGGATTCGGATACGCAGTATTTT

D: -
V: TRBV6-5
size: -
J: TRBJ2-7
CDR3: CASSYSGGAEYEQYF
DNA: TGTGCCAGCAGTTACTCAGGGGGGGCGGAATACGAGCAGTACTTC

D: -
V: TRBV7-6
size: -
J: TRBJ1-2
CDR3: CASSRADESYGYTF
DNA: TGTGCCAGCAGCAGAGCAGATGAATCCTATGGCTACACCTTC

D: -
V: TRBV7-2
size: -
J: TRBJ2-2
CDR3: CASSLVLNTGELFF
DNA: TGTGCCAGCAGCTTAGTATTGAACACCGGGGAGCTGTTTTTT

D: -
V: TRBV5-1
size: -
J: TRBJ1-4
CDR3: CASSLEDPGSEKLFF
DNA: TGCGCCAGCAGCTTGGAGGACCCGGGGAGTGAAAAACTGTTTTTT

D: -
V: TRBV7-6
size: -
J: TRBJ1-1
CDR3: CASSLPGGGEAFF
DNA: TGTGCCAGCAGTCTCCCGGGGGGAGGTGAAGCTTTCTTT

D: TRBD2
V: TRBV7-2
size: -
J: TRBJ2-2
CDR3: CASSTGWAGAGELFF
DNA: TGTGCCAGCAGCACAGGATGGGCGGGGGCCGGGGAGCTGTTTTTT

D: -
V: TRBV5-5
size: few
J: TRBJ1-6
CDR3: CASSAPGRTNNSPLHF
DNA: TGTGCCAGCAGCGCACCGGGACGGACGAATAATTCACCCCTCCACTTT

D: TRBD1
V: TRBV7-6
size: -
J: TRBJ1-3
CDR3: CASSWGQGFSGNTIYF
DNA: TGTGCCAGCAGCTGGGGACAGGGCTTCTCTGGAAACACCATATATTTT

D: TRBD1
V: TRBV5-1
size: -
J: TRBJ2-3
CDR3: CASSSTGASTDTQYF
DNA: TGCGCCAGCAGCTCGACAGGGGCCAGCACAGATACGCAGTATTTT

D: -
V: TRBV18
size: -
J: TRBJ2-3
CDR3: CASSRGGGTTTDTQYF
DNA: TGTGCCAGCTCACGGGGCGGCGGGACGACCACAGATACGCAGTATTTT

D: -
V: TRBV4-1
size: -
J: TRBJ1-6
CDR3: CASSPGAASSYNSPLHF
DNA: TGCGCCAGCAGCCCTGGGGCAGCGAGCTCCTATAATTCACCCCTCCACTTT

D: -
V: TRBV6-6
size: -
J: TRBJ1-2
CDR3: CASSYSEGSYGYTF
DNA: TGTGCCAGCAGTTACTCGGAGGGGTCCTATGGCTACACCTTC

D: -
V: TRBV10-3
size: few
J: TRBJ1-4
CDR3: CAITTGPNEKLFF
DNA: TGTGCCATCACTACAGGGCCGAATGAAAAACTGTTTTTT

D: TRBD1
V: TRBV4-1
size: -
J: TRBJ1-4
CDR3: CASSQVGQVATNEKLFF
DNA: TGCGCCAGCAGCCAAGTCGGACAGGTTGCAACTAATGAAAAACTGTTTTTT